This T cell receptor beta chain appears in the sequencing data of a study of blood T cell repertoires in COVID-19. About the research overall: Italy, Spain and the United States were the sources of the convalescent and acute COVID-19 samples. Sample material is recorded as cDNA or gDNA derived from T cells, B-cell-depleted T cells, or PBMCs.

Authors' analysis steps: Nucleated cell number was recorded as an estimate derived from reference gene primer amplification. Libraries were prepared by immunoSEQ multiplex PCR; TCRdb keeps only in-frame clonotypes and omits some of them. That table supplies the V and J calls and clone size; D and trimming were determined from the DNA. The sample lists 140,000 or so clones; 85% to 90% were seen once. This CDR3 is 15 amino acids long. Per germline, CDR1 ENHRY and CDR2 SYGVKD. The ends lost 6 bases at V and 1 base at J; junction bases unmatched: 6. The count of this clone is one. Sequencing used peripheral blood. The chain joins TRBV10-3 to TRBJ2-5; TRBD1 agrees at 9 bases. The sequence came from a middle-aged man who had recovered from COVID-19. The CDR3 is CAIRGGQGGQETQYF. The DNA for the CDR3 is TGTGCCATCAGAGGGGGACAGGGTGGCCAAGAGACCCAGTACTTC.